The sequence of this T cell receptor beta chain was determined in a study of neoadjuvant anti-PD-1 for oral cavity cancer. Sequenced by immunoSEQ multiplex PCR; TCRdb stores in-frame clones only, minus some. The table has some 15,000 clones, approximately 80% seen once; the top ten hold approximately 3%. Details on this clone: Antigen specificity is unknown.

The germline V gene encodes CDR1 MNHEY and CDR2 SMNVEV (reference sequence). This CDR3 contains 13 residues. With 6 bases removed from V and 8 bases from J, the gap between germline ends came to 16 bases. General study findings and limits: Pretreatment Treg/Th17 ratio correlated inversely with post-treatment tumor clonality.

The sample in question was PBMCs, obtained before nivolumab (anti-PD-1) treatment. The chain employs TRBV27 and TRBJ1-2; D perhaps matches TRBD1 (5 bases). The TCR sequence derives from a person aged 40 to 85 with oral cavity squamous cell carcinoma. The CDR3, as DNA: TGTGCCAGCAGCCCAGGAGGGTGGACAGGCTACACCTTC. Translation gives CASSPGGWTGYTF.